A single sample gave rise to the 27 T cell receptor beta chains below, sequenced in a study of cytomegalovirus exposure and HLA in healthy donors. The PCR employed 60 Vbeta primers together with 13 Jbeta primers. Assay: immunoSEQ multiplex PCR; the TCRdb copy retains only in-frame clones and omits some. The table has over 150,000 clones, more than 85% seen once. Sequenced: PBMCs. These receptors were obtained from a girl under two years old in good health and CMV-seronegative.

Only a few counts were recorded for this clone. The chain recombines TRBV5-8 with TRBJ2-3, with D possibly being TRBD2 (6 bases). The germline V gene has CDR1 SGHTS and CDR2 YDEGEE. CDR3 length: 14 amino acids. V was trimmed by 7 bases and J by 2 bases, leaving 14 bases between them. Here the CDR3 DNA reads TGTGCCAGCCTCCCTCGCGGGACCACAGATACGCAGTATTTT. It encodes CASLPRGTTDTQYF.

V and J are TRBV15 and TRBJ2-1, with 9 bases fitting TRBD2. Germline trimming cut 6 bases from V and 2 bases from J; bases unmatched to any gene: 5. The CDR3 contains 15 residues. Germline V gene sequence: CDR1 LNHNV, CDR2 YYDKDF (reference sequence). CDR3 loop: CATSSSSGTYNEQFF. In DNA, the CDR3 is TGTGCCACCAGTTCGTCTAGCGGGACCTACAATGAGCAGTTCTTC. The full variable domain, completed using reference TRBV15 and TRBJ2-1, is DAMVIQNPRYQVTQFGKPVTLSCSQTLNHNVMYWYQQKSSQAPKLLFHYYDKDFNNEADTPDNFQSRRPNTSFCFLDIRSPGLGDTAMYLCATSSSSGTYNEQFFGPGTRLTVL.

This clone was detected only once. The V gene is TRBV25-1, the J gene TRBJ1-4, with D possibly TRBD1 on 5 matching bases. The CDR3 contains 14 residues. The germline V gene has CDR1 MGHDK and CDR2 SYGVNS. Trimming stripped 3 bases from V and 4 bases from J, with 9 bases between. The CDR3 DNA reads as TGTGCCAGCAGTGATCTAGGGGATAATGAAAAACTGTTTTTT. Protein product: CASSDLGDNEKLFF.

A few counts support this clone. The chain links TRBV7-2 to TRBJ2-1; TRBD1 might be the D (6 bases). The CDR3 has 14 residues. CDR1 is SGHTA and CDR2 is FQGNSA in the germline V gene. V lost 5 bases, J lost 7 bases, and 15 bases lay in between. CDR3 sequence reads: CASSRSGTRNEQFF. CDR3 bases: TGTGCCAGCAGCCGATCCGGGACAAGGAATGAGCAGTTCTTC.

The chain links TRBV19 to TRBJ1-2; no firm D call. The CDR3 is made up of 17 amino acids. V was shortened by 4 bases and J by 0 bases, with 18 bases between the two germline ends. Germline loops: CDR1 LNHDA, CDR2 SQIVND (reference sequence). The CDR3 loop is CASSSGRPGRANYGYTF. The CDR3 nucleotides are TGTGCCAGTAGTAGTGGGAGACCAGGCCGGGCTAACTATGGCTACACCTTC.

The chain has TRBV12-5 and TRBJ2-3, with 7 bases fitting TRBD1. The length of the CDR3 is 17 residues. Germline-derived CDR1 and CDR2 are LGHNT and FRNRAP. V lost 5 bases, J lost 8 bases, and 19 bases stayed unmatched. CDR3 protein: CASGPRTGNSDWGTQYF. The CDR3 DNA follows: TGTGCTAGTGGTCCCCGGACAGGCAATTCCGATTGGGGTACGCAGTATTTT.

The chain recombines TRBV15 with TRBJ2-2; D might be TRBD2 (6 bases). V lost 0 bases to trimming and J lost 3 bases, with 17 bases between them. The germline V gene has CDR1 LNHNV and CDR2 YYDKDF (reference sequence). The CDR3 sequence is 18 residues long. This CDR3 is CATSRDFRRETYTGELFF. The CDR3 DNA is TGTGCCACCAGCAGAGATTTTAGACGGGAGACCTACACCGGGGAGCTGTTTTTT.

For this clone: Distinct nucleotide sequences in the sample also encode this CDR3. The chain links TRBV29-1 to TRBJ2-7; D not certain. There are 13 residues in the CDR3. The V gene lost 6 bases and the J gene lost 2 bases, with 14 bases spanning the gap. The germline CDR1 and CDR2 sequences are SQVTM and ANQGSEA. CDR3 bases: TGCAGCGTAGCTATTGGGCAGGCCTACGAGCAGTACTTC. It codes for CSVAIGQAYEQYF.

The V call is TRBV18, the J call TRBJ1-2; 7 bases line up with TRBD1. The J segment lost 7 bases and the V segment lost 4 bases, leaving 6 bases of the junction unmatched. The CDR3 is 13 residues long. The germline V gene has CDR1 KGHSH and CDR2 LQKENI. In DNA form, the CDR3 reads TGTGCCAGCTCACGGACAGGAGAGGCTGGCTACACCTTC. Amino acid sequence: CASSRTGEAGYTF.

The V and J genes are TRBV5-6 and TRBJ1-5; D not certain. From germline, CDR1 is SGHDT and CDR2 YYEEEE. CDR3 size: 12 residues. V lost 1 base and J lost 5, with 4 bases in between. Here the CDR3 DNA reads TGTGCCAGCAGCTTGCCCGATCAGCCCCAGCATTTT. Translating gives CASSLPDQPQHF.

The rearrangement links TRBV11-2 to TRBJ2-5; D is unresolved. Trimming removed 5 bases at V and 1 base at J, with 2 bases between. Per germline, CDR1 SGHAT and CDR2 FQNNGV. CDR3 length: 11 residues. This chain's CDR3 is CASSRQETQYF. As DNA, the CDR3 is TGTGCCAGCAGCCGCCAAGAGACCCAGTACTTC.

The CDR3 bases are TGTGCCAGTAGTATAGCCGCGAGGGCCTCCAATGAGCAGTTCTTC. Translated, it gives CASSIAARASNEQFF. The gene calls are TRBV19 and TRBJ2-1, with a possible D match to TRBD2 (5 bases). This CDR3 spans 15 amino acids. Trimming cost V 1 base and J 6 bases, with 13 bases left between them. Germline CDR1 reads LNHDA; CDR2 reads SQIVND (reference sequence).

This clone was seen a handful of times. This CDR3 is CASSPVLSGANVLTF. In DNA, the CDR3 is TGCGCCAGCAGCCCCGTTCTCTCTGGGGCCAACGTCCTGACTTTC. This chain links TRBV4-1 with TRBJ2-6; D unclear. V lost 4 bases and J 0 bases, leaving 7 bases between the germline ends. The CDR3 length is 15 residues. The germline CDR1 and CDR2 sequences are MGHRA and YSYEKL.

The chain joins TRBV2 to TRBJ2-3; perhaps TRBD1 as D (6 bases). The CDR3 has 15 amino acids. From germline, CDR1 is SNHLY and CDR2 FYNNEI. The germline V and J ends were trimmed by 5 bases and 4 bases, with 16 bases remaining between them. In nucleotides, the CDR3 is TGTGCCAGCAGTAGAGGGGGTTATGTTGCAGATACGCAGTATTTT. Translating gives CASSRGGYVADTQYF. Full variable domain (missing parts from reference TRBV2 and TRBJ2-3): EPEVTQTPSHQVTQMGQEVILRCVPISNHLYFYWYRQILGQKVEFLVSFYNNEISEKSEIFDDQFSVERPDGSNFTLKIRSTKLEDSAMYFCASSRGGYVADTQYFGPGTRLTVL.

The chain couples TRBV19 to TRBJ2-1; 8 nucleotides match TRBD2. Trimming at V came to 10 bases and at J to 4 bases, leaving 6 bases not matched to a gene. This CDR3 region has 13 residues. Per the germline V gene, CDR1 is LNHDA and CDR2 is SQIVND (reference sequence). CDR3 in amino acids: CATGGRYYNEQFF. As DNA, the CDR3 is TGTGCCACGGGCGGGAGGTATTACAATGAGCAGTTCTTC.

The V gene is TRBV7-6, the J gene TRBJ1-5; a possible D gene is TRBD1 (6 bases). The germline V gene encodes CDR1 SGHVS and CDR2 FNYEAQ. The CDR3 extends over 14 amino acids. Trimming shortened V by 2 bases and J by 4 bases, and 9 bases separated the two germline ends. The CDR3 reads CASSLSQGNQPQHF. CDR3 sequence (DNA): TGTGCCAGCAGCTTAAGCCAGGGGAATCAGCCCCAGCATTTT.

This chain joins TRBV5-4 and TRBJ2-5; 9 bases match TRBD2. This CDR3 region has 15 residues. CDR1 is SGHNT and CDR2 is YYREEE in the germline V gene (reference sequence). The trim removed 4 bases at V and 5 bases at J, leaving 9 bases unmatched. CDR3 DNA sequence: TGTGCCAGCAGCATCTCCGGGACTAGCTTCGAGACCCAGTACTTC. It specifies CASSISGTSFETQYF.

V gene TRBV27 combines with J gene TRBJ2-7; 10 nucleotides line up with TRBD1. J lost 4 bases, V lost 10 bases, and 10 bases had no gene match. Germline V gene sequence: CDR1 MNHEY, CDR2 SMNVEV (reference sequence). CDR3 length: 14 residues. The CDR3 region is CATSAGTGAYEQYF. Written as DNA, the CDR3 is TGTGCCACCTCGGCCGGGACAGGGGCATACGAGCAGTACTTC.

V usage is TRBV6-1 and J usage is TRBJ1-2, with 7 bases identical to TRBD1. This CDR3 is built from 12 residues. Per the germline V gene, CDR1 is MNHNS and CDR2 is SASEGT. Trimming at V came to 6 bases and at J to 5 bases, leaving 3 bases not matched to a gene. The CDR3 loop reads CASRETGYGYTF. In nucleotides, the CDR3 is TGTGCCAGCAGGGAGACAGGGTATGGCTACACCTTC.

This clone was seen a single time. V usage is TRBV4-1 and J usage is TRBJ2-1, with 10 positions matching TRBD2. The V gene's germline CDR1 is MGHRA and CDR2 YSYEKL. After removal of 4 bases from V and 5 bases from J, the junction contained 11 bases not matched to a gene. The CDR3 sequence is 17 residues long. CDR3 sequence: CASSLRTELAGNNEQFF. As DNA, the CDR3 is TGCGCCAGCAGCCTCAGAACCGAACTAGCGGGGAACAATGAGCAGTTCTTC.

DNA of the CDR3: TGTGCCAGCAGCCAACCGGGGGTGGCCGGGGAGCTGTTTTTT. Encoded protein: CASSQPGVAGELFF. The chain combines TRBV4-2 with TRBJ2-2; perhaps TRBD2 as D (6 bases). Trimming removed 2 bases at V and 6 bases at J, with 10 bases between. The CDR3 covers 14 residues. The germline V gene encodes CDR1 LGHNA and CDR2 YNFKEQ.

In DNA, the CDR3 is TGTGCCACCGGGACTAGCGGGAGTTACGAGCAGTACTTC. This sequence encodes CATGTSGSYEQYF. The genes are TRBV7-9 and TRBJ2-7; 14 bases are shared with TRBD2. This CDR3 spans 13 amino acids. After removal of 10 bases from V and 4 bases from J, the junction contained 3 bases not matched to a gene. Germline V gene data show CDR1 as SEHNR and CDR2 as FQNEAQ (reference sequence).

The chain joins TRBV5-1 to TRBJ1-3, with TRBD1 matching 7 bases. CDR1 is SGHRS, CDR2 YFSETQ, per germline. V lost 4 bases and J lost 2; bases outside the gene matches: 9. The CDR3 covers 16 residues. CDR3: CASSIGDRLTGNTIYF. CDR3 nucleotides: TGCGCCAGCAGCATCGGGGACAGACTTACTGGAAACACCATATATTTT.

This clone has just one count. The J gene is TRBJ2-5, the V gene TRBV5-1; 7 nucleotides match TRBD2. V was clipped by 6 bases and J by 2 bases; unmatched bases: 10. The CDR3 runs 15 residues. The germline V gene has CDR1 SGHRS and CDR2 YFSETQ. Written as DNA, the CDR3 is TGCGCCAGCAACGGGGCAGGGAGGGCACAAGAGACCCAGTACTTC. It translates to CASNGAGRAQETQYF.

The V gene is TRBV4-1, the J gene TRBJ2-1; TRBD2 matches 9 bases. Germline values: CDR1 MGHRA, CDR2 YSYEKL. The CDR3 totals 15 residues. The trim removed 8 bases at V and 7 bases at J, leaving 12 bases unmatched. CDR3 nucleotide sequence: TGCGCCAGCTTAAAGCGGGAGGCCTCTACAAATGAGCAGTTCTTC. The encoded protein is CASLKREASTNEQFF.

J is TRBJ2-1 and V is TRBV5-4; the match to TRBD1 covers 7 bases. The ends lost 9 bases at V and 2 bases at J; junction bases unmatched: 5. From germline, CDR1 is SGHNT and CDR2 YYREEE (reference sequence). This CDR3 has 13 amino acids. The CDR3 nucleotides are TGTGCCAAGGGGACAGCCCCCTACAATGAGCAGTTCTTC. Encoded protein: CAKGTAPYNEQFF. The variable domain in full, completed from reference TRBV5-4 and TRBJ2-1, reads ETGVTQSPTHLIKTRGQQVTLRCSSQSGHNTVSWYQQALGQGPQFIFQYYREEENGRGNFPPRFSGLQFPNYSSELNVNALELDDSALYLCAKGTAPYNEQFFGPGTRLTVL.

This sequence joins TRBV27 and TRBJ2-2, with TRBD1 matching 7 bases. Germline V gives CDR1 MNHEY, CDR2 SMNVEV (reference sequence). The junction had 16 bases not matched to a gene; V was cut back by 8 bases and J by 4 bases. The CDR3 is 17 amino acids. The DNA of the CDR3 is TGTGCCAGCGCGACGCCAAAAACAAACAGGGGCACCGGGGAGCTGTTTTTT. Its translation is CASATPKTNRGTGELFF.